This T cell receptor beta chain is from a study of OX40 agonist ivuxolimab in advanced cancers. V was cut by 3 bases and J by 4 bases, with 9 bases left in between. This CDR3 is 14 amino acids long. Germline V gives CDR1 MDHEN, CDR2 SYDVKM. This clone was seen only once. Produced via immunoSEQ multiplex PCR; TCRdb's table is partial and in-frame only. The sample has more than 75,000 clones, approximately 91% seen once. The rearrangement links TRBV28 to TRBJ1-4, with D uncertain. The input for sequencing was CD4+ or CD8+ T cells sorted from blood, taken in a trial of the OX40 agonist ivuxolimab. The TCR sequence derives from an adult with an advanced solid tumor such as melanoma, head and neck, liver or kidney cancer. This CDR3 reads CASSLRLINEKLFF. In nucleotides, the CDR3 is TGTGCCAGCAGTTTGAGGCTGATTAATGAAAAACTGTTTTTT.